One sample yielded the 30 T cell receptor beta chains listed below, sequenced in a study of graft-versus-host responses after intestinal transplantation (dated by TCRdb to 2020 to 2022). The library was generated by the immunoSEQ multiplex PCR assay. Here the immuneACCESS table is served through TCRdb, limited to in-frame sequences with V and J called. Missing clones are a known gap in these copies; in checked studies unresolved V genes cover under half, and the rest lacks a known reason. This sample holds 9,500 to 15,000 clones; 93% were observed only once. The ten most abundant clones make up 20% to 25% of the sample. The sequencing here drew on PBMCs, taken 109 days after intestinal transplant. Every receptor here comes from a human patient who received an intestinal transplant, so some T cells may come from the graft donor.

This clone was detected only once. The rearrangement links TRBV27 to TRBJ2-7, with D perhaps given as TRBD1 or TRBD2 (5 bases each). The ends were cut back, 8 bases at V and 2 bases at J, with 16 bases in the middle. This CDR3 region has 14 residues. From germline, CDR1 is MNHEY and CDR2 SMNVEV (reference sequence). This chain's CDR3 is CASWPGTPTYEQYF. CDR3 bases: TGTGCCAGCTGGCCCGGGACGCCTACCTACGAGCAGTACTTC.

The rearrangement uses TRBV27 and TRBJ2-7, with TRBD2 matching over 7 bases. V lost 5 bases to trimming and J lost 1 base; unmatched junction nucleotides: 2. This CDR3 region has 13 residues. CDR1 MNHEY and CDR2 SMNVEV come from the germline V gene (reference sequence). The CDR3 DNA follows: TGTGCCAGCAGTCGCGGGAGTTCCTACGAGCAGTACTTC. Its protein product is CASSRGSSYEQYF.

This rearrangement joins TRBV28 to TRBJ2-1; TRBD2 agrees at 8 bases. The junction had 18 bases not matched to a gene; V was cut back by 5 bases and J by 6 bases. CDR1 is MDHEN, CDR2 SYDVKM, per germline. This CDR3 contains 18 residues. The CDR3 coding sequence is TGTGCCAGCAGTGACCCACTACCTAGCGCGGGAGGCCCCAATGAGCAGTTCTTC. Translated, it gives CASSDPLPSAGGPNEQFF.

The V gene is TRBV11-2, the J gene TRBJ2-3; D is undetermined. CDR1 and CDR2 (germline): SGHAT, FQNNGV. V lost 1 base and J lost 1, with 9 bases in between. This CDR3 has 15 residues. The CDR3 nucleotides read TGTGCCAGCAGCTTAGTGGGCGTTGGCACAGATACGCAGTATTTT. As protein: CASSLVGVGTDTQYF. The full variable domain, its missing parts supplied by reference TRBV11-2 and TRBJ2-3, is EAGVAQSPRYKIIEKRQSVAFWCNPISGHATLYWYQQILGQGPKLLIQFQNNGVVDDSQLPKDRFSAERLKGVDSTLKIQPAKLEDSAVYLCASSLVGVGTDTQYFGPGTRLTVL.

This rearrangement joins TRBV27 to TRBJ1-6, with D uncertain. CDR1 is MNHEY and CDR2 is SMNVEV in the germline V gene (reference sequence). The CDR3 has 13 amino acids. V lost 2 bases and J lost 10, with 9 bases in between. The CDR3 protein is CASSLELGSPLHF. CDR3 sequence (DNA): TGTGCCAGCAGTTTAGAGTTGGGGTCACCCCTCCACTTT.

V is TRBV4-1 and J is TRBJ2-4; 7 bases map to TRBD2. The CDR3 sequence is 19 residues long. The trim removed 0 bases at V and 0 bases at J, leaving 11 bases unmatched. Per the germline V gene, CDR1 is MGHRA and CDR2 is YSYEKL. CDR3 residues: CASSQDRRERPLAKNIQYF. CDR3 DNA: TGCGCCAGCAGCCAAGATCGGCGGGAGAGACCACTAGCCAAAAACATTCAGTACTTC.

This clone was seen only a few times. The chain is built from TRBV27 and TRBJ1-2, with TRBD1 matching 10 bases. Germline values: CDR1 MNHEY, CDR2 SMNVEV (reference sequence). The CDR3 is 17 residues long. J lost 4 bases, V lost 0 bases, and 8 bases had no gene match. The DNA for the CDR3 is TGTGCCAGCAGTTTATCGATTGCGGGACAGGGGTTCTATGGCTACACCTTC. Protein product: CASSLSIAGQGFYGYTF.

This chain uses TRBV7-9 with TRBJ2-1; 12 positions agree with TRBD2. The germline V gene encodes CDR1 SEHNR and CDR2 FQNEAQ (reference sequence). The CDR3 has 16 amino acids. J gave up 3 bases and V 2 bases, and 2 bases lay outside the gene matches. The CDR3 spells CASSLRLAGVYNEQFF. The CDR3 coding sequence is TGTGCCAGCAGCTTAAGACTAGCGGGAGTCTACAATGAGCAGTTCTTC. The complete variable domain, with remaining parts taken from reference TRBV7-9 and TRBJ2-1, reads DTGVSQNPRHKITKRGQNVTFRCDPISEHNRLYWYRQTLGQGPEFLTYFQNEAQLEKSRLLSDRFSAERPKGSFSTLEIQRTEQGDSAMYLCASSLRLAGVYNEQFFGPGTRLTVL.

The rearrangement uses TRBV4-1 and TRBJ1-2; D gene ambiguous. The germline V gene has CDR1 MGHRA and CDR2 YSYEKL. The CDR3 length is 15 residues. Trimming pared 3 bases from V and 4 bases from J, leaving 15 bases between. This CDR3 is CASSHPQQRPYGYTF. The CDR3 nucleotides read TGCGCCAGCAGCCACCCACAGCAGAGACCCTATGGCTACACCTTC.

This clone showed up just a few times. CDR3 DNA: TGTGCCAGCAGCCTCGGAGGGAGAACGCAGTATTTT. Translating gives CASSLGGRTQYF. The chain is built from TRBV5-4 and TRBJ2-3, with D maybe TRBD2 (6 bases). This CDR3 is built from 12 residues. V lost 4 bases and J 9 bases, leaving 12 bases between the germline ends. Germline CDR1 is SGHNT and CDR2 is YYREEE (reference sequence).

The rearrangement links TRBV18 to TRBJ2-3; TRBD2 is a possible D gene (5 bases). Trimming took 3 bases from V and 5 from J, leaving 9 bases between them. The germline CDR1 and CDR2 sequences are KGHSH and LQKENI. The CDR3 is 13 residues long. The CDR3 region is CASSPREGDTQYF. DNA for the CDR3: TGTGCCAGCTCACCTAGAGAGGGAGATACGCAGTATTTT.

The CDR3, as DNA: TGTGCCAACAAGAGAGGGCTTCGACTCTACGAGCAGTACTTC. This codes for CANKRGLRLYEQYF. The chain couples TRBV19 to TRBJ2-7; D perhaps matches TRBD2 (5 bases). The CDR3 contains 14 residues. The V and J ends lost 10 bases and 3 bases respectively, with 19 bases between them. CDR1 and CDR2 (germline): LNHDA, SQIVND (reference sequence).

The chain carries TRBV6-5 and TRBJ1-1; D is unclear. CDR3 length equals 10 residues. With 8 bases removed from V and 6 bases from J, the gap between germline ends came to 7 bases. Germline CDR1 reads MNHEY; CDR2 reads SVGAGI. The CDR3 region has the DNA TGTGCCAGCTTGGGTTCTGAAGCTTTCTTT. Encoded protein: CASLGSEAFF.

The CDR3 is CASSSGLTDTQYF. The CDR3 DNA is TGTGCCAGCAGTTCGGGCCTCACAGATACGCAGTATTTT. The rearrangement links TRBV13 to TRBJ2-3; D unclear. Trimming left V 6 bases short and J 2 bases short, with 9 bases between. The CDR3 sequence is 13 residues long. Germline CDR1 is PRHDT and CDR2 is FYEKMQ (reference sequence).

The rearrangement uses TRBV19 and TRBJ2-5; 10 nucleotides match TRBD1. CDR1 is LNHDA and CDR2 is SQIVND in the germline V gene (reference sequence). V dropped 10 bases and J dropped 4; count of bases not matched to a gene: 3. The CDR3 loop spans 12 amino acids. This CDR3 reads CATRTGGETQYF. The CDR3 bases are TGTGCCACACGGACAGGGGGAGAGACCCAGTACTTC.

This sequence joins TRBV5-1 and TRBJ2-3, with 7 bases that match TRBD2. CDR3 length: 17 residues. CDR1 SGHRS and CDR2 YFSETQ come from the germline V gene. J was trimmed by 5 bases and V by 4 bases; bases with no gene match: 16. CDR3 sequence: CASSRWGGDKAGDTQYF. The CDR3 nucleotides are TGCGCCAGCAGCAGGTGGGGAGGGGATAAAGCTGGAGATACGCAGTATTTT.

The V gene is TRBV7-3, the J gene TRBJ2-1; TRBD1 aligns across 9 bases. Germline V CDR1 and CDR2: SGHTA, FQGTGA. After removal of 5 bases from V and 2 bases from J, the junction contained 4 bases not matched to a gene. This CDR3 contains 15 residues. Written as DNA, the CDR3 is TGTGCCAGCAGCCCACAGGGGGCTACCTACAATGAGCAGTTCTTC. It specifies CASSPQGATYNEQFF.

The chain uses TRBV27 and TRBJ2-5; 8 positions match TRBD1. Germline V gene data show CDR1 as MNHEY and CDR2 as SMNVEV (reference sequence). After removal of 5 bases from V and 1 base from J, the junction contained 6 bases not matched to a gene. The CDR3 is 15 amino acids. The CDR3 loop is CASSPRTGFQETQYF. Written as DNA, the CDR3 is TGTGCCAGCAGTCCCCGGACAGGGTTCCAAGAGACCCAGTACTTC.

V usage is TRBV5-6 and J usage is TRBJ2-1; 7 bases line up with TRBD1. The V gene's germline CDR1 is SGHDT and CDR2 YYEEEE. Unmatched junction bases numbered 4, after V lost 2 bases and J lost 2 bases. The CDR3 contains 15 residues. The CDR3, as DNA: TGTGCCAGCAGCTTAGGCACAGGGGCCTACAATGAGCAGTTCTTC. It encodes CASSLGTGAYNEQFF. Filled out from reference TRBV5-6 and TRBJ2-1, the complete variable domain reads DAGVTQSPTHLIKTRGQQVTLRCSPKSGHDTVSWYQQALGQGPQFIFQYYEEEERQRGNFPDRFSGHQFPNYSSELNVNALLLGDSALYLCASSLGTGAYNEQFFGPGTRLTVL.

The V gene is TRBV2, the J gene TRBJ2-3; the match to TRBD2 covers 10 bases. The V gene end was trimmed by 6 bases and the J gene end by 0 bases; junction bases not matched to a gene: 9. The V gene's germline CDR1 is SNHLY and CDR2 FYNNEI. This CDR3 spans 17 amino acids. CDR3 loop: CASSPRLAGVSTDTQYF. For the CDR3, the DNA is TGTGCCAGCAGCCCCCGTCTAGCGGGAGTGAGCACAGATACGCAGTATTTT.

This rearrangement joins TRBV11-1 to TRBJ2-1; TRBD2 aligns across 7 bases. There are 13 residues in the CDR3. The V segment lost 4 bases and the J segment 5 bases; nucleotides outside the gene matches: 2. Germline-derived CDR1 and CDR2 are SGHAT and FQDESV (reference sequence). The CDR3 reads CASSWDYDNEQFF. The CDR3, as DNA: TGTGCCAGCAGCTGGGACTACGACAATGAGCAGTTCTTC.

The rearrangement uses TRBV10-3 and TRBJ2-3, with 13 bases fitting TRBD2. This CDR3 has 17 amino acids. With 3 bases clipped from V and 2 bases from J, the junction kept 5 bases outside the gene matches. Germline V gives CDR1 ENHRY, CDR2 SYGVKD. CDR3 bases: TGTGCCATCAGTGACCGGACTAGCGGGAGATACACAGATACGCAGTATTTT. Translated, it gives CAISDRTSGRYTDTQYF.

The CDR3 DNA follows: TGTGCCAGCAGTTCCACTTTCGAAAAACTGGGCTCTTTCACAGATACGCAGTATTTT. Residues: CASSSTFEKLGSFTDTQYF. The rearrangement links TRBV28 to TRBJ2-3; unclear D gene. Deletions cut 4 bases from V and 2 bases from J, with 25 bases between. Germline CDR1 reads MDHEN; CDR2 reads SYDVKM. The CDR3 is 19 residues long.

V and J are TRBV28 and TRBJ2-7, with 9 bases lining up with TRBD1. Germline V gives CDR1 MDHEN, CDR2 SYDVKM. CDR3 length: 15 residues. Losses at the gene ends were 5 bases for V and 3 bases for J; bases not matched to a gene: 8. The chain's CDR3 is CASSPTGTGFYEQYF. In nucleotides, the CDR3 is TGTGCCAGCAGTCCCACCGGGACAGGGTTCTACGAGCAGTACTTC.

The chain is built from TRBV7-6 and TRBJ1-3; D unresolved. CDR1 and CDR2 from the germline V gene are SGHVS and FNYEAQ. The CDR3 spans 16 residues. V was pared by 0 bases and J by 2 bases, with 11 bases between. This chain's CDR3 is CASSLATGIPGNTIYF. The CDR3 DNA reads TGTGCCAGCAGCTTAGCGACGGGTATTCCTGGAAACACCATATATTTT.

The chain links TRBV5-1 to TRBJ2-2; 7 bases are a match to TRBD2. CDR1 and CDR2 from the germline V gene are SGHRS and YFSETQ. V gave up 6 bases and J gave up 4 bases; unmatched junction bases: 9. The CDR3 is 15 residues long. The CDR3 DNA is TGCGCCAGCACCTTCGGGCGGGAGAGCACCGGGGAGCTGTTTTTT. This codes for CASTFGRESTGELFF.

J is TRBJ1-5 and V is TRBV7-8, with TRBD1 identical over 9 bases. V trimming: 6 bases; J trimming: 0 bases; junction bases outside the gene matches: 9. Germline V gene lookup returns CDR1 SGHVS and CDR2 FQNEAQ. This CDR3 spans 17 amino acids. CDR3 DNA: TGTGCCAGCAGAACCGGGACAGGGTATGCTAGCAATCAGCCCCAGCATTTT. Translated, it gives CASRTGTGYASNQPQHF.

This chain joins TRBV7-9 and TRBJ1-6; D is perhaps TRBD1 (5 bases). The CDR3 is 15 residues long. Trimming took 4 bases from V and 8 from J, leaving 15 bases between them. Germline V gene lookup returns CDR1 SEHNR and CDR2 FQNEAQ (reference sequence). The CDR3 bases are TGTGCCAGCAGCTCCCCCCGGGGGGGAGATTCACCCCTCCACTTT. Translated: CASSSPRGGDSPLHF.

The genes are TRBV5-4 and TRBJ2-1, with D possibly being TRBD2 (5 bases). Between the trimmed V and J ends, which lost 0 bases and 8 bases, there was a span of 9 bases. The V gene's germline CDR1 is SGHNT and CDR2 YYREEE (reference sequence). The CDR3 length is 13 residues. In DNA form, the CDR3 reads TGTGCCAGCAGCTTGGGCCTAGCCGATGAGCAGTTCTTC. Translated, it gives CASSLGLADEQFF. The whole variable domain, remainder taken from reference TRBV5-4 and TRBJ2-1, is ETGVTQSPTHLIKTRGQQVTLRCSSQSGHNTVSWYQQALGQGPQFIFQYYREEENGRGNFPPRFSGLQFPNYSSELNVNALELDDSALYLCASSLGLADEQFFGPGTRLTVL.

This sequence joins TRBV14 and TRBJ2-7; D is ambiguous. The CDR3 covers 13 residues. Trimming removed 1 base from V and 3 bases from J, with 7 bases in between. Looked up from germline, CDR1 is SGHDN and CDR2 is FVKESK. The CDR3 protein is CASSQVTHYEQYF. Written as DNA, the CDR3 is TGTGCCAGCAGCCAAGTGACTCACTACGAGCAGTACTTC.